Below, 13 T cell receptor beta chains from the same sample are listed, as sequenced in a study of a mutant IDH1 vaccine in newly diagnosed glioma. Sequenced by immunoSEQ multiplex PCR; TCRdb stores in-frame clones only, minus some. The table includes over 30,000 clones, around nine tenths detected once. The time point is: week 47, end of study. Doses consisted of 300 ug of mutant IDH1 20-mer peptide each, paired with topical imiquimod. No antigen has been assigned to these receptors. The specimen comprised PBMCs, sampled from a glioma patient whose treatment included an IDH1 peptide vaccine. The receptor source for this set is a woman aged 25 to 39 with glioma.

The rearrangement uses TRBV30 and TRBJ1-1; 9 nucleotides align to TRBD1. This CDR3 region has 14 residues. V dropped 4 bases and J dropped 4; count of bases not matched to a gene: 7. Germline V gene data show CDR1 as GTSNPN and CDR2 as SVGIG (reference sequence). The CDR3 DNA sequence: TGTGCCTGGAATCGGGACAGGGCGTCCACTGAAGCTTTCTTT. Translating gives CAWNRDRASTEAFF.

The rearrangement joins TRBV2 to TRBJ1-1; D remains ambiguous. V was shortened by 6 bases and J by 4 bases, with 6 bases between the two germline ends. Germline CDR1 and CDR2: SNHLY and FYNNEI. The CDR3 has 11 amino acids. CDR3 residues: CASRGGTEAFF. The CDR3 bases are TGTGCCAGCAGGGGAGGCACTGAAGCTTTCTTT.

The rearrangement links TRBV9 to TRBJ2-1; no clear D gene. CDR1 SGDLS and CDR2 YYNGEE come from the germline V gene. V lost 0 bases, J lost 4 bases, and 8 bases lay in between. This CDR3 spans 14 amino acids. CDR3: CASSVATPYNEQFF. DNA for the CDR3: TGTGCCAGCAGCGTAGCGACACCGTACAATGAGCAGTTCTTC.

J is TRBJ1-5 and V is TRBV5-6; no definite D call. Germline lookup yields CDR1 SGHDT and CDR2 YYEEEE. Between the trimmed V and J ends, which lost 1 base and 6 bases, there was a span of 8 bases. The CDR3 length is 13 residues. CDR3 region: CASSLSGFQPQHF. The CDR3, as DNA: TGTGCCAGCAGCTTGTCCGGGTTTCAGCCCCAGCATTTT. The full variable domain, its missing parts supplied by reference TRBV5-6 and TRBJ1-5, is DAGVTQSPTHLIKTRGQQVTLRCSPKSGHDTVSWYQQALGQGPQFIFQYYEEEERQRGNFPDRFSGHQFPNYSSELNVNALLLGDSALYLCASSLSGFQPQHFGDGTRLSIL.

CDR3 nucleotide sequence: TGCGCCAGCAGATTCGACTCGGATAGCAATCAGCCCCAGCATTTT. Its protein is CASRFDSDSNQPQHF. The rearrangement joins TRBV10-2 to TRBJ1-5; D unclear. The CDR3 contains 15 residues. Trimming removed 6 bases from V and 0 bases from J, with 12 bases in between. Germline assignment: CDR1 WSHSY and CDR2 SAAADI.

The chain's CDR3 is CAILGSSGSDEQYF. In DNA form, the CDR3 reads TGTGCCATTTTAGGGAGCTCGGGGTCCGACGAGCAGTACTTC. V and J are TRBV10-3 and TRBJ2-7; D perhaps matches TRBD2 (5 bases). V was shortened by 9 bases and J by 5 bases, with 20 bases between the two germline ends. Germline CDR1 is ENHRY and CDR2 is SYGVKD. The length of the CDR3 is 14 residues.

This clone ranks as medium-sized. The rearrangement uses TRBV7-2 and TRBJ2-7; D is unclear. This CDR3 contains 13 residues. V was trimmed by 3 bases and J by 1 base, leaving 7 bases between them. From germline, CDR1 is SGHTA and CDR2 FQGNSA. The CDR3 nucleotides read TGTGCCAGCAGCTTCATGGGTTCCTACGAGCAGTACTTC. This gives the protein CASSFMGSYEQYF.

CDR3 DNA: TGTGCCACCAAAGGGGACAGTGACAATCAGCCCCAGCATTTT. This codes for CATKGDSDNQPQHF. The chain combines TRBV10-3 with TRBJ1-5; 7 bases fit TRBD1. Trimming removed 10 bases from V and 3 bases from J; junction bases left unmatched: 9. The germline CDR1 and CDR2 sequences are ENHRY and SYGVKD. This CDR3 has 14 residues.

This chain joins TRBV15 and TRBJ1-2; D possibly corresponds to TRBD1 (5 bases). CDR1 LNHNV and CDR2 YYDKDF come from the germline V gene (reference sequence). The CDR3 sequence is 12 residues long. Trimming removed 5 bases at V and 6 bases at J, with 10 bases between. The CDR3 DNA is TGTGCCACCAGCCAGACAGCAAATGGCTACACCTTC. Residues: CATSQTANGYTF.

The chain employs TRBV12-5 and TRBJ2-2, with D tentatively TRBD2 (7 bases). Trimming stripped 0 bases from V and 6 bases from J, with 17 bases between. CDR3 length: 17 amino acids. Germline CDR1 and CDR2: LGHNT and FRNRAP. CDR3 nucleotide sequence: TGTGCTAGTGGTTTGGTATTGGGGGGGCCGTTCGCCGGGGAGCTGTTTTTT. It is translated as CASGLVLGGPFAGELFF.

V usage is TRBV7-9 and J usage is TRBJ2-1, with D hard to call. Germline V gene data show CDR1 as SEHNR and CDR2 as FQNEAQ (reference sequence). The CDR3 has 12 amino acids. V was shortened by 5 bases and J by 10 bases, with 12 bases between the two germline ends. CDR3 sequence reads: CASSLLVYEQFF. For the CDR3, the DNA is TGTGCCAGCAGCCTCCTTGTGTACGAGCAGTTCTTC.

The rearrangement links TRBV4-1 to TRBJ2-7; D is uncertain. CDR1 and CDR2 from the germline V gene are MGHRA and YSYEKL. V was trimmed by 1 base and J by 2 bases, leaving 12 bases between them. There are 15 residues in the CDR3. The DNA of the CDR3 is TGCGCCAGCAGCCAAGGGCAGGCGCCTACCTACGAGCAGTACTTC. As protein: CASSQGQAPTYEQYF.

V is TRBV5-1 and J is TRBJ2-2, with D perhaps matching TRBD2 (6 bases). Between the trimmed V and J ends, which lost 4 bases and 4 bases, there was a span of 8 bases. Germline V gene data show CDR1 as SGHRS and CDR2 as YFSETQ. The CDR3 consists of 13 residues. For the CDR3, the DNA is TGCGCCAGCAGCGTGGGGGGCACCGGGGAGCTGTTTTTT. Translated, it gives CASSVGGTGELFF.